Below, 15 T cell receptor beta chains from the same sample are listed, as sequenced in a study of T cell therapy after organ transplantation (dated by TCRdb to the late 2010s). Their antigen targets remain unknown. The sample's time point label, in plain terms: before start of T cell therapy. Library creation used the immunoSEQ multiplex PCR assay. TCRdb provides this immuneACCESS table in a form limited to in-frame rearrangements. Some clones are lacking; in checked studies, under half of them reflect an unresolved V gene, and why the rest are absent is not known. This sample lists over 45,000 clones; over 90% were detected once. Around 3% of the sample comes from the top ten. The specimen comprised CD8+ T cells from blood, sampled before autologous CMV-specific T cell therapy. The receptors were sampled from a human patient who had received a solid organ transplant and had CMV disease.

This chain links TRBV6-5 with TRBJ1-2, with D hard to call. CDR1 MNHEY and CDR2 SVGAGI come from the germline V gene. The V end lost 2 bases, the J end lost 2 bases, and 9 bases lay between the germline ends. The CDR3 sequence is 14 residues long. Here the CDR3 DNA reads TGTGCCAGCAGTTACCTTGAGGGAAACTATGGCTACACCTTC. Encoded protein: CASSYLEGNYGYTF.

This clone was seen just once. The chain links TRBV2 to TRBJ2-7, with TRBD1 matching over 7 bases. Per germline, CDR1 SNHLY and CDR2 FYNNEI. The V and J ends lost 6 bases and 0 bases, in that order; junction bases with no gene match: 8. CDR3 length: 15 residues. In nucleotides, the CDR3 is TGTGCCAGCAGAGAACTACAGGGGCACTCCTACGAGCAGTACTTC. Protein product: CASRELQGHSYEQYF.

This sequence joins TRBV7-3 and TRBJ1-4; D might be TRBD1 (5 bases). The V and J ends lost 5 bases and 8 bases respectively, with 27 bases between them. Germline CDR1 and CDR2: SGHTA and FQGTGA. This CDR3 region has 18 residues. The CDR3 DNA sequence: TGTGCCAGCAGCCCAATTTTTGCCTCTGGCCAGGGTTACGAAAAACTGTTTTTT. Amino acids: CASSPIFASGQGYEKLFF.

The rearrangement uses TRBV19 and TRBJ2-1, with 8 nucleotides matching TRBD1. V lost 4 bases, J lost 10 bases, and 12 bases stayed unmatched. This CDR3 has 15 residues. The germline gives CDR1 LNHDA, CDR2 SQIVND (reference sequence). The CDR3 bases are TGTGCCAGTAGTACAGAGACAGGGGCGAGTGGCGAGCAGTTCTTC. Its protein is CASSTETGASGEQFF. Drawing the rest from reference TRBV19 and TRBJ2-1, the complete variable domain is DGGITQSPKYLFRKEGQNVTLSCEQNLNHDAMYWYRQDPGQGLRLIYYSQIVNDFQKGDIAEGYSVSREKKESFPLTVTSAQKNPTAFYLCASSTETGASGEQFFGPGTRLTVL.

The chain uses TRBV11-2 and TRBJ1-2, with a tentative D call TRBD1 (6 bases). Trimming pared 4 bases from V and 2 bases from J, leaving 14 bases between. In germline, CDR1 is SGHAT, CDR2 FQNNGV. The CDR3 runs 15 residues. The CDR3 here is CASSSVGGRNYGYTF. For the CDR3, the DNA is TGTGCCAGCAGCTCGGTGGGGGGGCGCAACTATGGCTACACCTTC.

This clone was recorded once. The chain is built from TRBV2 and TRBJ1-5, with D maybe TRBD1 (5 bases). Trimming took off 1 base at V and 2 bases at J, with 9 bases between the two ends. This CDR3 has 15 residues. Germline CDR1 is SNHLY and CDR2 is FYNNEI. The DNA for the CDR3 is TGTGCCAGCAGTGAAGGAGGGGTAGGCAATCAGCCCCAGCATTTT. It is translated as CASSEGGVGNQPQHF. The variable domain in full, completed from reference TRBV2 and TRBJ1-5, reads EPEVTQTPSHQVTQMGQEVILRCVPISNHLYFYWYRQILGQKVEFLVSFYNNEISEKSEIFDDQFSVERPDGSNFTLKIRSTKLEDSAMYFCASSEGGVGNQPQHFGDGTRLSIL.

This chain links TRBV9 with TRBJ1-2; perhaps TRBD1 as D (5 bases). Germline V lookup: CDR1 SGDLS, CDR2 YYNGEE. CDR3 length: 14 residues. Trimming pared 4 bases from V and 3 bases from J, leaving 13 bases between. The chain's CDR3 is CASSPEGTDYGYTF. The CDR3 DNA sequence: TGTGCCAGCAGCCCGGAGGGGACGGACTATGGCTACACCTTC.

The chain carries TRBV2 and TRBJ1-5; possible D gene TRBD1, 6 bases. The germline V gene has CDR1 SNHLY and CDR2 FYNNEI. V was shortened by 8 bases and J by 1 base, with 9 bases between the two germline ends. The CDR3 is made up of 13 amino acids. CDR3: CASAGASNQPQHF. CDR3 bases: TGTGCCAGCGCGGGGGCAAGCAATCAGCCCCAGCATTTT.

V is TRBV7-9 and J is TRBJ2-7, with TRBD2 matching over 14 bases. The ends lost 5 bases at V and 6 bases at J; junction bases unmatched: 15. Per germline, CDR1 SEHNR and CDR2 FQNEAQ (reference sequence). The CDR3 is 18 amino acids. This chain's CDR3 is CASSQPTSGGGFGREQYF. In DNA, the CDR3 is TGTGCCAGCAGCCAACCGACTAGCGGGGGGGGTTTCGGGCGCGAGCAGTACTTC. Full variable domain (remainder filled in from reference TRBV7-9 and TRBJ2-7): DTGVSQNPRHKITKRGQNVTFRCDPISEHNRLYWYRQTLGQGPEFLTYFQNEAQLEKSRLLSDRFSAERPKGSFSTLEIQRTEQGDSAMYLCASSQPTSGGGFGREQYFGPGTRLTVT.

The V and J genes are TRBV10-3 and TRBJ1-4; TRBD1 matches 7 bases. Germline V CDR1 and CDR2: ENHRY, SYGVKD. The CDR3 spans 13 residues. V was clipped by 4 bases and J by 5 bases; unmatched bases: 1. CDR3 DNA sequence: TGTGCCATCAGTGCCAGGGGGAATGAAAAACTGTTTTTT. Translated: CAISARGNEKLFF.

This clone has only one observation. The genes are TRBV19 and TRBJ1-5, with TRBD1 identical over 9 bases. The CDR3 loop spans 14 amino acids. Germline assignment: CDR1 LNHDA and CDR2 SQIVND (reference sequence). V was clipped by 2 bases and J by 7 bases; unmatched bases: 3. The CDR3 reads CASSIRDRAQPQHF. The DNA of the CDR3 is TGTGCCAGTAGTATAAGGGACAGGGCGCAGCCCCAGCATTTT. The full variable domain, its missing parts supplied by reference TRBV19 and TRBJ1-5, is DGGITQSPKYLFRKEGQNVTLSCEQNLNHDAMYWYRQDPGQGLRLIYYSQIVNDFQKGDIAEGYSVSREKKESFPLTVTSAQKNPTAFYLCASSIRDRAQPQHFGDGTRLSIL.

The J gene is TRBJ2-3, the V gene TRBV4-3; unclear D gene. The ends were cut back, 3 bases at V and 4 bases at J, with 14 bases in the middle. Germline V CDR1 and CDR2: LGHNA, YSLEER. The CDR3 extends over 15 amino acids. The CDR3 DNA follows: TGCGCCAGCAGCCAGACGACGGGCGGTCCAGATACGCAGTATTTT. Amino acids: CASSQTTGGPDTQYF.

For the CDR3, the DNA is TGCGCCAGCCAGGGGGTGAACACTGAAGCTTTCTTT. Its protein product is CASQGVNTEAFF. The chain couples TRBV10-2 to TRBJ1-1; 7 bases match TRBD1. With 8 bases clipped from V and 0 bases from J, the junction kept 0 bases outside the gene matches. The CDR3 has 12 amino acids. CDR1 is WSHSY and CDR2 is SAAADI in the germline V gene.

The CDR3 region has the DNA TGTGCCAGCAGCCCACAGGGGGCTAGCAACACTGAAGCTTTCTTT. Translating it yields CASSPQGASNTEAFF. V is TRBV13 and J is TRBJ1-1; 9 bases are a match to TRBD1. CDR1 and CDR2 from the germline V gene are PRHDT and FYEKMQ (reference sequence). The trim removed 5 bases at V and 2 bases at J, leaving 6 bases unmatched. This CDR3 region has 15 residues.

The gene calls are TRBV19 and TRBJ1-4; TRBD1 might be the D (6 bases). The V gene lost 5 bases and the J gene lost 3 bases, with 10 bases spanning the gap. The CDR3 consists of 14 residues. CDR1 is LNHDA and CDR2 is SQIVND in the germline V gene (reference sequence). The CDR3 nucleotides read TGTGCCAGTAGTTTAGGGGGGGCTAATGAAAAACTGTTTTTT. It yields the protein CASSLGGANEKLFF.